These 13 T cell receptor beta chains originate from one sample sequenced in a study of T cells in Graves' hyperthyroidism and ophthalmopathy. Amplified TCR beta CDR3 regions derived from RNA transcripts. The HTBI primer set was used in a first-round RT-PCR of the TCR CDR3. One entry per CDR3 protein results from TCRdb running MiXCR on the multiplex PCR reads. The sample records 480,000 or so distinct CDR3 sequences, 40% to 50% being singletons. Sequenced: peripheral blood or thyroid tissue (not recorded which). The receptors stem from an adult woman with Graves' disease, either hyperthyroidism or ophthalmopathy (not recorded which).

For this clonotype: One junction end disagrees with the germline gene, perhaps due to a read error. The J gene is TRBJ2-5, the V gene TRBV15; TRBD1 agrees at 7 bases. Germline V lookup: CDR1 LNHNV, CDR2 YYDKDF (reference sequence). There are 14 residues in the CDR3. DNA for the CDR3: TGTGCCACCAGCAGTGGGACAGCAAGAGAGACCCAGCACTTC. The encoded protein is CATSSGTARETQHF.

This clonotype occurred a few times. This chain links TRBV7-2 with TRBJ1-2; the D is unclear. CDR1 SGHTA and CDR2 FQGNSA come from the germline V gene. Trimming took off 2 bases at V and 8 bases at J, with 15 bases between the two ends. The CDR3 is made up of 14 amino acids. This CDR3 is CASSLSLIYGGYTF. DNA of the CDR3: TGTGCCAGCAGCTTAAGCCTAATCTATGGAGGCTACACCTTC.

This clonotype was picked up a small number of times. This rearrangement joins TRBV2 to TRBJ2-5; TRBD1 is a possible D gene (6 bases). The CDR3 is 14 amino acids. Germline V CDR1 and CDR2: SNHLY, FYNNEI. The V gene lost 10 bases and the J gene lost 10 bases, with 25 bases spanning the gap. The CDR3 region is CANEDSPPRDSQYF. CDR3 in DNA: TGTGCCAACGAGGACAGCCCGCCTAGAGATAGCCAGTACTTC.

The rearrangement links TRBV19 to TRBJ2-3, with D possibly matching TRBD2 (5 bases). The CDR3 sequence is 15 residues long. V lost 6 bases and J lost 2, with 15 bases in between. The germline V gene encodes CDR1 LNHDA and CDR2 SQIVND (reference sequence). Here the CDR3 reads CASRGEWQNTDTQYF. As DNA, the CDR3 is TGTGCCAGTAGGGGAGAGTGGCAGAACACAGATACGCAGTATTTT.

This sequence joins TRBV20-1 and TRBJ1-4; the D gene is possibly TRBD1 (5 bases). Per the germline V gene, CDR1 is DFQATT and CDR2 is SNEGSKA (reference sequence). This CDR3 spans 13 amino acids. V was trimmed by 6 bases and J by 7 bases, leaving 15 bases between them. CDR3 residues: CSAPGPAGEKLFF. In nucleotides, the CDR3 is TGCAGTGCCCCGGGACCGGCGGGTGAAAAACTGTTTTTT.

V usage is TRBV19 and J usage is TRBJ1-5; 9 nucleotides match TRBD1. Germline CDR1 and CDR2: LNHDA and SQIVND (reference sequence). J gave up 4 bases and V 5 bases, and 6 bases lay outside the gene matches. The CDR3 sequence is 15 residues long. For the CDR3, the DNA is TGTGCCAGTAGTTTTGGGACAGGGAGAAATCAGCCCCAGCATTTT. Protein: CASSFGTGRNQPQHF.

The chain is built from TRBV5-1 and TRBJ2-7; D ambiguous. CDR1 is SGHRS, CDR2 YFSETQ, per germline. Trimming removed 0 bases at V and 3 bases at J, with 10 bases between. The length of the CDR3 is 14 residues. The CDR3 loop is CASSLAGSNYEQYF. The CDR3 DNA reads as TGCGCCAGCAGCTTGGCCGGGTCCAACTACGAGCAGTACTTC.

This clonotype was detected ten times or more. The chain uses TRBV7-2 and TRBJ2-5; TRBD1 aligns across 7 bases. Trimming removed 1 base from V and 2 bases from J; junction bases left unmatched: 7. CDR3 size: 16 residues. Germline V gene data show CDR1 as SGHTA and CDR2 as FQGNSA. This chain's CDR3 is CASSLVVRQGQETQYF. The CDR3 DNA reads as TGTGCCAGCAGCTTAGTAGTTAGACAGGGTCAAGAGACCCAGTACTTC.

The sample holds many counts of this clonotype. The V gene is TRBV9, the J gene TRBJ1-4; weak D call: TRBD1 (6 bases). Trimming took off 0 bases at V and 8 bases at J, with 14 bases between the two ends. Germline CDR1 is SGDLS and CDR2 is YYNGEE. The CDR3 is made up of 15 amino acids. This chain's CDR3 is CASSVADSLIEKLFF. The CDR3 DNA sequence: TGTGCCAGCAGCGTAGCGGACAGCCTAATCGAAAAACTGTTTTTT.

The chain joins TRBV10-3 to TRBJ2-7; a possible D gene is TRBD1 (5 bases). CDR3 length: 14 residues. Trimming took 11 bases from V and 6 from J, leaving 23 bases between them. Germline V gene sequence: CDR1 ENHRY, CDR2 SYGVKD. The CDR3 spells CAGRDPDKTGEQYF. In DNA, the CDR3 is TGTGCCGGCAGGGATCCGGATAAAACCGGCGAGCAGTACTTC.

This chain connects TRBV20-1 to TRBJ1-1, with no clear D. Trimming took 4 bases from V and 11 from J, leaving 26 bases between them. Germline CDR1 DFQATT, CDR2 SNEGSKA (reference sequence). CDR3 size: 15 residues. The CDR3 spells CSATSHSEHGVGAFF. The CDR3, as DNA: TGCAGTGCTACCTCTCACTCAGAACACGGCGTTGGGGCTTTCTTT.

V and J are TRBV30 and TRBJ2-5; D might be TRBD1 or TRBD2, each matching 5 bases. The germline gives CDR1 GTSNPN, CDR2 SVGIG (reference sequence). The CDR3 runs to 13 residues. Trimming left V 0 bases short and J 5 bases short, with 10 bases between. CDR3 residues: CAWSVRGGETQYF. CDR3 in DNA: TGTGCCTGGAGTGTAAGGGGCGGGGAGACCCAGTACTTC. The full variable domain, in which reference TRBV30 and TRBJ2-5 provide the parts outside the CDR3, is SQTIHQWPATLVQPVGSPLSLECTVEGTSNPNLYWYRQAAGRGLQLLFYSVGIGQISSEVPQNLSASRPQDRQFILSSKKLLLSDSGFYLCAWSVRGGETQYFGPGTRLLVL.

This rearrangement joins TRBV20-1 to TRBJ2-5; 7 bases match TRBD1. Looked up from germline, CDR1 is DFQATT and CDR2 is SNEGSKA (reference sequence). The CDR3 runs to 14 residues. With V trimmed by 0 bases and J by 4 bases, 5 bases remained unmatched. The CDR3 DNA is TGCAGTGCTAGAGATGCAGGGGGACGAGAGACCCAGTACTTC. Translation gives CSARDAGGRETQYF.